Sequencing of this T cell receptor beta chain was carried out in a study of CD8 T cells in ankylosing spondylitis. From the 5' RACE reads, TCRdb called clonotypes with MiXCR, one entry per CDR3 protein. The sample holds roughly 670,000 distinct CDR3 sequences, around 20% seen once. Overall study results and limits: Disease-linked clones reportedly showed significant enrichment in matched ankylosing spondylitis synovial fluid. Blood of patients with ankylosing spondylitis appeared to be characterized by a TCR beta motif of eight highly homologous variants.

Regarding this clonotype: What it binds is not known.

Sequencing used blood, either unsorted or a sorted T cell fraction (not recorded which). This TCR derives from a male donor with ankylosing spondylitis.

CDR3 nucleotides: TGTGCCAGCAGCTTCGGGGGGACAGGGCGAAACACCATATATTTT. Its translation: CASSFGGTGRNTIYF. The chain recombines TRBV7-2 with TRBJ1-3; 9 bases are a match to TRBD1. This CDR3 contains 15 residues. Trimming took 3 bases from V and 5 from J; bases not matched to a gene: 5. Looked up from germline, CDR1 is SGHTA and CDR2 is FQGNSA.